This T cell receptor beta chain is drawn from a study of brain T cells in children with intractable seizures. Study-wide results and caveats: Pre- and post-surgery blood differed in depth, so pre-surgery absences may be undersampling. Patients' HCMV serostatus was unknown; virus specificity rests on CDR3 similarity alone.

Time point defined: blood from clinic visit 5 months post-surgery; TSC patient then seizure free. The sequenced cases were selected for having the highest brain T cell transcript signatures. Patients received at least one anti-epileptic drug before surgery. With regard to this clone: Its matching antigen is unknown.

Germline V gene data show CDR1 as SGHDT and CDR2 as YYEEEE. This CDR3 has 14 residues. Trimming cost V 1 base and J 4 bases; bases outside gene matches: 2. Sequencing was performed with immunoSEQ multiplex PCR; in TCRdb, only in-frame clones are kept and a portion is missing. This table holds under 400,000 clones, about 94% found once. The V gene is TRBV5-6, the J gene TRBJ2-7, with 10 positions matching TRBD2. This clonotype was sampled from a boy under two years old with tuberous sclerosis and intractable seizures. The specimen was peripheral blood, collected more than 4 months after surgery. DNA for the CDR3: TGTGCCAGCAGCTTGCAACTAGCGGGGTACGAGCAGTACTTC. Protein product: CASSLQLAGYEQYF.